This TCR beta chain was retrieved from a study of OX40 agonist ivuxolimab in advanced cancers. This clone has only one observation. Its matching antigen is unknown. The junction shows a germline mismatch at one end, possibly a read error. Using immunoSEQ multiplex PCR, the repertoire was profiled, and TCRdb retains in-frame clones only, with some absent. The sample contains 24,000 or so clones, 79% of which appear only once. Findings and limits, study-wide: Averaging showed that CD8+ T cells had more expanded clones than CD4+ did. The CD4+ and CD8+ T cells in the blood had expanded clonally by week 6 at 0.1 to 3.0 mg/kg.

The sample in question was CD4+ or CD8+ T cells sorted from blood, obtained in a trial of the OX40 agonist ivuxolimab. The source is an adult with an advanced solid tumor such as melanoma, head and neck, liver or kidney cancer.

CDR3 sequence (DNA): TGTGCCGGCAGCCATGACAGGAGCTCCTATAATTCACCCCTCCACTTT. It specifies CAGSHDRSSYNSPLHF. The rearrangement joins TRBV7-9 to TRBJ1-6; a weak D match, TRBD1 (6 bases). The CDR3 covers 16 residues. Germline V gives CDR1 SEHNR, CDR2 FQNEAQ (reference sequence).